Reported below is one TCR beta chain. Patients in Seattle were enrolled during active infection, then followed longitudinally. Original methodology: Amplification of reference gene primers was used by the study to estimate nucleated cell counts. Only in-frame clones appear in the TCRdb table, and some are missing; sequencing was by immunoSEQ multiplex PCR. V and J calls and clone size are given by that table; D and trimming were obtained from the DNA. The data show about 220,000 clones, roughly 85% seen once. Unmatched junction bases numbered 16, after V lost 5 bases and J lost 12 bases. The CDR3 sequence is 15 residues long. The germline V gene has CDR1 SGHAT and CDR2 FQNNGV. These data belong to a study of blood T cell repertoires in COVID-19. Study information: Sites across the United States, Italy and Spain contributed samples from acute and convalescent COVID-19.

The gene calls are TRBV11-2 and TRBJ2-1; 7 nucleotides line up with TRBD2. Material: peripheral blood. The source of this sequence is a woman in her 70s with COVID-19, enrolled during active disease. The CDR3 coding sequence is TGTGCCAGCAGCCCCACAGGCGGGACTACGATACGGCAGTTCTTC. It yields the protein CASSPTGGTTIRQFF.